One sample yielded the 8 T cell receptor beta chains listed below, sequenced in a study of shared T cell receptors in the human thymus (TCRdb year 2021). The library came from the immunoSEQ multiplex PCR assay. TCRdb mirrors the immuneACCESS table, restricted to in-frame sequences. Some clones are absent from its copies; in checked studies, under half trace to an unresolved V gene, and the reason for the others is unknown. Recorded for this sample are hundreds of thousands of clones; approximately 95% of them occurred a single time. Of the sample, 0.015% to 0.02% falls within the top ten clones. The sequencing sample was made of thymocytes. These receptors all stem from a human donor.

V gene TRBV5-6 combines with J gene TRBJ2-1; 9 bases map to TRBD2. The V gene's germline CDR1 is SGHDT and CDR2 YYEEEE. Trimming cost V 5 bases and J 9 bases; bases outside gene matches: 15. CDR3 length: 16 amino acids. CDR3 bases: TGTGCCAGCAGTTACCTACTAGGCGGGAGGGAGGGTGAGCAGTTCTTC. Translating gives CASSYLLGGREGEQFF.

The chain couples TRBV28 to TRBJ2-1; D may be TRBD2 (6 bases). V was cut by 5 bases and J by 4 bases, with 15 bases left in between. The CDR3 contains 15 residues. CDR1 and CDR2 (germline): MDHEN, SYDVKM. The CDR3 region has the DNA TGTGCCAGCAGTAGCGGAGGGGACGCTTACAATGAGCAGTTCTTC. Protein: CASSSGGDAYNEQFF.

This clone has a handful of counts. The V and J genes are TRBV30 and TRBJ1-1, with D hard to call. Germline values: CDR1 GTSNPN, CDR2 SVGIG (reference sequence). Between the trimmed V and J ends, which lost 4 bases and 0 bases, there was a span of 0 bases. The CDR3 extends over 10 amino acids. DNA of the CDR3: TGTGCCTGGATGAACACTGAAGCTTTCTTT. Its translation: CAWMNTEAFF.

With regard to this clone: The same CDR3 is also encoded by other DNA sequences in this sample. The chain is built from TRBV4-3 and TRBJ2-7; 13 nucleotides agree with TRBD2. Germline CDR1 LGHNA, CDR2 YSLEER. The CDR3 length is 17 residues. The trim removed 3 bases at V and 6 bases at J, leaving 11 bases unmatched. CDR3 in amino acids: CASSQVPGLAGVFEQYF. CDR3 sequence (DNA): TGCGCCAGCAGCCAGGTTCCCGGACTAGCGGGAGTCTTCGAGCAGTACTTC.

In the case of this clone: Other DNA sequences within the sample encode an identical CDR3. The chain carries TRBV27 and TRBJ2-7; D ambiguous. The CDR3 spans 14 residues. Germline CDR1 MNHEY, CDR2 SMNVEV (reference sequence). V dropped 5 bases and J dropped 2 bases, with 13 bases sitting between them. The CDR3 DNA follows: TGTGCCAGCAGTCCTCGGACCCTTACCTACGAGCAGTACTTC. Its translation is CASSPRTLTYEQYF.

The V call is TRBV6-5, the J call TRBJ1-5, with a possible D match to TRBD1 (5 bases). Between the trimmed V and J ends, which lost 4 bases and 2 bases, there was a span of 12 bases. Germline assignment: CDR1 MNHEY and CDR2 SVGAGI. The CDR3 spans 15 residues. CDR3: CASSSAGMGNQPQHF. The CDR3, as DNA: TGTGCCAGCAGTTCAGCAGGGATGGGCAATCAGCCCCAGCATTTT.

The chain has TRBV15 and TRBJ2-1; TRBD2 might be the D (5 bases). Germline CDR1 and CDR2: LNHNV and YYDKDF (reference sequence). The germline V and J ends were trimmed by 4 bases and 1 base, with 17 bases remaining between them. The CDR3 loop spans 17 amino acids. CDR3 sequence: CATSTLSRERSYNEQFF. CDR3 bases: TGTGCCACCAGCACCTTATCCCGGGAAAGGTCCTACAATGAGCAGTTCTTC.

The V gene is TRBV11-2, the J gene TRBJ1-3; D not resolved. The CDR3 runs 15 residues. Germline V gene data show CDR1 as SGHAT and CDR2 as FQNNGV. V dropped 0 bases and J dropped 4 bases, with 10 bases sitting between them. The CDR3: CASSLEGYSGNTIYF. The CDR3 nucleotides read TGTGCCAGCAGCTTAGAAGGGTACAGCGGAAACACCATATATTTT.